Each of the 19 T cell receptor beta chains below was sequenced from the same sample in a study of control samples from healthy donors and cancer patients. Sequencing was performed with immunoSEQ multiplex PCR; in TCRdb, only in-frame clones are kept and a portion is missing. The sample has roughly 120,000 clones, around nine tenths seen once. The specimen was PBMCs. These receptors came from a woman aged 60 to 75 with lung cancer.

V usage is TRBV9 and J usage is TRBJ2-1; D gene unclear. Germline V CDR1 and CDR2: SGDLS, YYNGEE. This CDR3 has 14 residues. The V end was cut by 4 bases, the J end by 4 bases, with 12 bases between. CDR3 sequence: CASSPPDPYNEQFF. In DNA, the CDR3 is TGTGCCAGCAGCCCTCCGGATCCTTACAATGAGCAGTTCTTC.

This rearrangement joins TRBV24-1 to TRBJ2-7; possibly TRBD1 or TRBD2 for D (5 bases each). This CDR3 has 13 amino acids. CDR1 and CDR2 from the germline V gene are KGHDR and SFDVKD. The ends were cut back, 3 bases at V and 7 bases at J, with 12 bases in the middle. The CDR3 DNA reads as TGTGCCACCAGTGATGGGGGAGTGGGGGAGCAGTACTTC. This encodes CATSDGGVGEQYF.

V and J are TRBV11-2 and TRBJ1-4; D is ambiguous. The CDR3 is made up of 15 amino acids. Looked up from germline, CDR1 is SGHAT and CDR2 is FQNNGV. Trimming stripped 1 base from V and 4 bases from J, with 10 bases between. The CDR3 DNA reads as TGTGCCAGCAGCTTAGGTGGTCAGTTTAATGAAAAACTGTTTTTT. Translated: CASSLGGQFNEKLFF.

This chain joins TRBV10-3 and TRBJ2-3, with TRBD2 matching 9 bases. This CDR3 spans 12 amino acids. CDR1 is ENHRY, CDR2 SYGVKD, per germline. V dropped 6 bases and J dropped 6; count of bases not matched to a gene: 1. CDR3 sequence (DNA): TGTGCCATCAGGACTAGCGGTGATACGCAGTATTTT. Protein sequence: CAIRTSGDTQYF.

The gene calls are TRBV27 and TRBJ1-1, with D unresolved. The CDR3 has 13 amino acids. V lost 1 base, J lost 1 base, and 4 bases lay in between. Germline V gives CDR1 MNHEY, CDR2 SMNVEV (reference sequence). CDR3 bases: TGTGCCAGCAGTTTATGGGGGAACACTGAAGCTTTCTTT. It translates to CASSLWGNTEAFF.

The chain carries TRBV6-5 and TRBJ2-1; D tentatively fits TRBD1 or TRBD2 (5 bases each). The CDR3 has 15 amino acids. V was trimmed by 7 bases and J by 0 bases, leaving 13 bases between them. CDR1 and CDR2 from the germline V gene are MNHEY and SVGAGI. CDR3 residues: CASKREGSSYNEQFF. The CDR3 region has the DNA TGTGCCAGCAAAAGAGAGGGGAGCTCCTACAATGAGCAGTTCTTC.

This chain links TRBV7-2 with TRBJ2-7, with 9 nucleotides matching TRBD1. The CDR3 sequence is 14 residues long. Germline values: CDR1 SGHTA, CDR2 FQGNSA. V was pared by 5 bases and J by 10 bases, with 12 bases of the junction left unmatched. This CDR3 is CASSAGTGSYRQYF. CDR3 nucleotides: TGTGCCAGCAGCGCCGGGACAGGGTCCTATCGACAGTACTTC.

The chain carries TRBV9 and TRBJ1-4; D may be TRBD1 (5 bases). V lost 5 bases and J 0 bases, leaving 11 bases between the germline ends. CDR3 length equals 15 residues. The germline V gene has CDR1 SGDLS and CDR2 YYNGEE. CDR3 protein: CASRPGGSTNEKLFF. As DNA, the CDR3 is TGTGCCAGCAGACCTGGGGGGTCAACTAATGAAAAACTGTTTTTT.

This clone is a singleton in its sample. The CDR3 protein is CASSVGGRGVYNEQFF. CDR3 in DNA: TGTGCCAGCAGCGTAGGAGGTAGAGGTGTCTACAATGAGCAGTTCTTC. This chain joins TRBV9 and TRBJ2-1; D not certain. V gave up 0 bases and J gave up 3 bases, with 13 bases separating them. This CDR3 has 16 residues. Germline assignment: CDR1 SGDLS and CDR2 YYNGEE.

The chain recombines TRBV10-2 with TRBJ2-5, with TRBD1 as a possible D gene (6 bases). The germline V gene has CDR1 WSHSY and CDR2 SAAADI. The CDR3 sequence is 15 residues long. Deletions cut 3 bases from V and 5 bases from J, with 16 bases between. CDR3 DNA: TGCGCCAGCAGTGAAAGTGGGGGCGGTAGCGAGACCCAGTACTTC. It translates to CASSESGGGSETQYF.

The chain joins TRBV15 to TRBJ2-4, with D unclear. The germline V gene encodes CDR1 LNHNV and CDR2 YYDKDF (reference sequence). Trimming left V 3 bases short and J 5 bases short, with 17 bases between. This CDR3 spans 16 amino acids. CDR3 in amino acids: CATSRVLLAGENIQYF. In nucleotides, the CDR3 is TGTGCCACCAGCAGGGTACTACTGGCCGGAGAAAACATTCAGTACTTC.

This sequence joins TRBV19 and TRBJ1-1, with a tentative D call TRBD1 (5 bases). V was cut by 8 bases and J by 6 bases, with 22 bases left in between. The germline V gene encodes CDR1 LNHDA and CDR2 SQIVND (reference sequence). This CDR3 region has 15 residues. The chain's CDR3 is CASLVGVGTGSEAFF. The DNA of the CDR3 is TGTGCCAGTTTAGTCGGGGTTGGGACGGGCTCTGAAGCTTTCTTT.

The V and J genes are TRBV5-4 and TRBJ1-5; D not certain. The CDR3 consists of 15 residues. CDR1 SGHNT and CDR2 YYREEE come from the germline V gene (reference sequence). V lost 3 bases to trimming and J lost 1 base, with 11 bases between them. CDR3 nucleotides: TGTGCCAGCAGCTCCGAACCCCAGAGCAATCAGCCCCAGCATTTT. It specifies CASSSEPQSNQPQHF.

The V gene is TRBV6-5, the J gene TRBJ2-1; 10 bases fit TRBD2. The CDR3 has 15 amino acids. V dropped 6 bases and J dropped 10; count of bases not matched to a gene: 12. The germline V gene encodes CDR1 MNHEY and CDR2 SVGAGI. In DNA form, the CDR3 reads TGTGCCAGCAGCGACCTAGCGGGAGTTAGTTGGGAGCAGTTCTTC. Protein: CASSDLAGVSWEQFF.

V usage is TRBV12-2 and J usage is TRBJ1-5. TRBV12-2 is classified as a pseudogene. This CDR3 is built from 16 residues. CDR3 sequence reads: CASRSRGGISNQPQHF. In DNA form, the CDR3 reads TGTGCAAGTCGCTCAAGAGGAGGGATTAGCAATCAGCCCCAGCATTTT.

V is TRBV19 and J is TRBJ2-7, with D perhaps matching TRBD2 (5 bases). V was pared by 3 bases and J by 2 bases, with 11 bases between. The CDR3 covers 14 residues. Germline V gives CDR1 LNHDA, CDR2 SQIVND (reference sequence). DNA for the CDR3: TGTGCCAGTAGTATCTCTTCGGGGACCTACGAGCAGTACTTC. Amino acids: CASSISSGTYEQYF.

The genes are TRBV7-8 and TRBJ1-1; 9 bases are a match to TRBD1. Germline trimming cut 5 bases from V and 7 bases from J; bases unmatched to any gene: 23. This CDR3 is built from 19 residues. Per germline, CDR1 SGHVS and CDR2 FQNEAQ. CDR3 sequence: CASSPKRPWGQGILGEAFF. As DNA, the CDR3 is TGTGCCAGCAGCCCCAAGCGGCCATGGGGACAGGGTATACTTGGTGAAGCTTTCTTT.

This rearrangement joins TRBV11-3 to TRBJ2-1; 11 bases map to TRBD2. With 5 bases clipped from V and 8 bases from J, the junction kept 14 bases outside the gene matches. Germline V lookup: CDR1 SGHNT, CDR2 YENEEA. The CDR3 extends over 17 amino acids. CDR3 sequence (DNA): TGTGCCAGCAGCCTAGGGGCTAGCGGGGGGCCCGAGGATGAGCAGTTCTTC. Translating it yields CASSLGASGGPEDEQFF.

The chain has TRBV9 and TRBJ1-5; D is undetermined. The CDR3 has 15 amino acids. The ends were cut back, 0 bases at V and 4 bases at J, with 11 bases in the middle. CDR1 and CDR2 (germline): SGDLS, YYNGEE. The CDR3 sequence is CASSVGTLLNQPQHF. The CDR3 nucleotides are TGTGCCAGCAGCGTAGGAACTCTCCTAAATCAGCCCCAGCATTTT.